The 6 T cell receptor beta chains below all came from one sample that was sequenced in a study of response to subunit inactivated influenza vaccine. TCRdb reprocessed the RT-PCR reads with MiXCR, giving one entry per CDR3 protein. This sample carries hundreds of thousands of distinct CDR3 sequences, about 15% of them seen once, and the ten largest clones take around 7.6%. The sample in question was PBMCs from blood, obtained 14 to 15 days before vaccination. Every receptor here comes from a man in his fifties or sixties who received an inactivated influenza vaccine.

This clonotype was counted ten times or more. The chain combines TRBV9 with TRBJ2-5; D remains unclear. V gave up 0 bases and J gave up 1 base, with 10 bases separating them. Per germline, CDR1 SGDLS and CDR2 YYNGEE. This CDR3 has 15 residues. CDR3 protein: CASSVGGRPQETQYF. In nucleotides, the CDR3 is TGTGCCAGCAGCGTAGGTGGCAGGCCCCAAGAGACCCAGTACTTC.

This clonotype was observed at least ten times. The chain links TRBV28 to TRBJ1-1; a possible D gene is TRBD1 (5 bases). The CDR3 runs 13 residues. The V and J ends lost 3 bases and 6 bases respectively, with 11 bases between them. The germline gives CDR1 MDHEN, CDR2 SYDVKM. The CDR3 DNA reads as TGTGCCAGCAGTTTGGCCGGGACGTCTGAAGCTTTCTTT. Protein sequence: CASSLAGTSEAFF.

This clonotype showed up just a few times. The chain has TRBV12-3 or TRBV12-4 and TRBJ2-7; D gene uncertain. V lost 4 bases to trimming and J lost 5 bases, with 9 bases between them. The CDR3 is 12 residues long. The CDR3 DNA reads TGTGCCAGCAGTTACTGGGTCAACGAGCAGTACTTC. Its translation: CASSYWVNEQYF.

A few counts support this clonotype. The chain employs TRBV4-1 and TRBJ2-1; 9 bases line up with TRBD1. CDR3 length equals 16 residues. CDR1 and CDR2 from the germline V gene are MGHRA and YSYEKL. With V trimmed by 1 base and J by 8 bases, 9 bases remained unmatched. The CDR3 region is CASSQGGQGRLHEQFF. The CDR3 nucleotides are TGCGCCAGCAGCCAAGGGGGACAGGGAAGGTTGCATGAGCAGTTCTTC.

This chain uses TRBV2 with TRBJ1-1, with D unclear. Germline V gene sequence: CDR1 SNHLY, CDR2 FYNNEI. This CDR3 region has 13 residues. Trimming pared 8 bases from V and 0 bases from J, leaving 10 bases between. The CDR3 reads CASRADMNTEAFF. DNA for the CDR3: TGTGCCAGCCGGGCAGACATGAACACTGAAGCTTTCTTT.

This chain uses TRBV6-1 with TRBJ2-3; 8 bases map to TRBD2. The CDR3 extends over 14 amino acids. V was pared by 6 bases and J by 6 bases, with 8 bases of the junction left unmatched. Germline V gene lookup returns CDR1 MNHNS and CDR2 SASEGT. The CDR3: CASSWTSPSDTQYF. The CDR3 DNA follows: TGTGCCAGCAGCTGGACTAGCCCGAGTGATACGCAGTATTTT.